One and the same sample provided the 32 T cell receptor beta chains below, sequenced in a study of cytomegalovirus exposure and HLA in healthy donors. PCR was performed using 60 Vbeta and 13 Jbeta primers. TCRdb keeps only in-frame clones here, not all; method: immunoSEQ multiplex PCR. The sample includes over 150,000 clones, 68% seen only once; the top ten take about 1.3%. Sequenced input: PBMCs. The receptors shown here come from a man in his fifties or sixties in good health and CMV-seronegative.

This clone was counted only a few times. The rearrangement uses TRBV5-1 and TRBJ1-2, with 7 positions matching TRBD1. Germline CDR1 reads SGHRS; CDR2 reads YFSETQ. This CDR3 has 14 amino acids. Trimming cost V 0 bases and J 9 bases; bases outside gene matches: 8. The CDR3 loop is CASSLGQGEGSYTF. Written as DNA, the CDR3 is TGCGCCAGCAGCTTGGGACAGGGAGAGGGAAGCTACACCTTC.

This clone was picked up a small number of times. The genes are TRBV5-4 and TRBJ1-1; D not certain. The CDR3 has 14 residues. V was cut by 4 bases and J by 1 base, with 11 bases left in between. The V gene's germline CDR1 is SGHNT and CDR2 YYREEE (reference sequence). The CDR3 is CASSLEGANTEAFF. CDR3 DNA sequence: TGTGCCAGCAGCCTAGAGGGCGCGAACACTGAAGCTTTCTTT. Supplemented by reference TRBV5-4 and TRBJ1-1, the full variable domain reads ETGVTQSPTHLIKTRGQQVTLRCSSQSGHNTVSWYQQALGQGPQFIFQYYREEENGRGNFPPRFSGLQFPNYSSELNVNALELDDSALYLCASSLEGANTEAFFGQGTRLTVV.

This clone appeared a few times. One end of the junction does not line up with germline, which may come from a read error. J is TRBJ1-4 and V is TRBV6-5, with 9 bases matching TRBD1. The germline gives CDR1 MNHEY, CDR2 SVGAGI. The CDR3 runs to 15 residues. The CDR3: CASSDSTGGNEKLFF. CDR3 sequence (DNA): TGTGCCAGCAGTGACTCGACAGGGGGTAATGAAAAACTGTTTTTT.

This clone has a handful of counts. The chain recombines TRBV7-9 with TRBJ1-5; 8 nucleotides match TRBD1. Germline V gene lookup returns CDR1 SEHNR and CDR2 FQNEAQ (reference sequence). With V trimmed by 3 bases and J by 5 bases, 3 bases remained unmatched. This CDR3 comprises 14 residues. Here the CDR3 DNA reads TGTGCCAGCAGCTTCAGACAGGGGCATCAGCCCCAGCATTTT. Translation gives CASSFRQGHQPQHF.

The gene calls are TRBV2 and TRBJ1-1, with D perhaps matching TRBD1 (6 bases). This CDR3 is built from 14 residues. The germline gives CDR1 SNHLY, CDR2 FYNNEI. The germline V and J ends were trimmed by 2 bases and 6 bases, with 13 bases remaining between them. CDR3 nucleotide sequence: TGTGCCAGCAGTGAACGGACAGAAGGGTCTGAAGCTTTCTTT. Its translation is CASSERTEGSEAFF.

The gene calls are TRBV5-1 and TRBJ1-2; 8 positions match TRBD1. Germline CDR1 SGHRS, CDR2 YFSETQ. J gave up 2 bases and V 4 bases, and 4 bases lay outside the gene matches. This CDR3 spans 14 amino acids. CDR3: CASSHGTGNYGYTF. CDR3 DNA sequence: TGCGCCAGCAGCCATGGGACAGGAAACTATGGCTACACCTTC.

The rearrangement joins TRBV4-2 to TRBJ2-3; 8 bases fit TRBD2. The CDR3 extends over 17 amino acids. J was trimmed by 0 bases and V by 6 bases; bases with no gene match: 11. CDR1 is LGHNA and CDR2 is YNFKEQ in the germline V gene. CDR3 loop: CASSQTRGGLSTDTQYF. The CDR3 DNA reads TGTGCCAGCAGTCAAACCCGGGGGGGCCTTAGCACAGATACGCAGTATTTT.

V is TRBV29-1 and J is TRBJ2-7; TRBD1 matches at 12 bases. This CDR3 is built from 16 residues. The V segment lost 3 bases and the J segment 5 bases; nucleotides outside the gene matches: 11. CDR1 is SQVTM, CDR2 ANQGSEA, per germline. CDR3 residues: CSVDYGLGQGADEQYF. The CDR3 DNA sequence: TGCAGCGTTGATTACGGACTGGGACAGGGGGCGGACGAGCAGTACTTC.

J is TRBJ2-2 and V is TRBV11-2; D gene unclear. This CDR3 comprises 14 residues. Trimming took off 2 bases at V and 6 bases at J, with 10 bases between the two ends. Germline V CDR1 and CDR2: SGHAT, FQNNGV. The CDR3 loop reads CASSLNPPAGELFF. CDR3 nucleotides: TGTGCCAGCAGCTTAAATCCCCCTGCCGGGGAGCTGTTTTTT.

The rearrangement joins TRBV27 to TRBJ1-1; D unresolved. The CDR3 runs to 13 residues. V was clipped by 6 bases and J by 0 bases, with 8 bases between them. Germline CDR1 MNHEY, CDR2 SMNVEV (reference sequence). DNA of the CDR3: TGTGCCAGCAGGCAGGTGATGAACACTGAAGCTTTCTTT. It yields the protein CASRQVMNTEAFF.

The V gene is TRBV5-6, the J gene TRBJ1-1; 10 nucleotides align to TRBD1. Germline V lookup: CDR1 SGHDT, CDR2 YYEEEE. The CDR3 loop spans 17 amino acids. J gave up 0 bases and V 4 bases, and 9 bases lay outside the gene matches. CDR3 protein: CASSTGQGWPVNTEAFF. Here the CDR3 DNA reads TGTGCCAGCAGCACGGGACAGGGGTGGCCCGTGAACACTGAAGCTTTCTTT.

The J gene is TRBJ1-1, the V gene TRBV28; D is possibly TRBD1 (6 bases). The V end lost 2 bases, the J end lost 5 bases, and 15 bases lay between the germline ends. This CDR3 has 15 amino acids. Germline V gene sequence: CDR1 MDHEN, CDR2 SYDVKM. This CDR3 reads CASSLPMGARTEAFF. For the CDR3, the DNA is TGTGCCAGCAGTTTACCTATGGGGGCGCGGACTGAAGCTTTCTTT.

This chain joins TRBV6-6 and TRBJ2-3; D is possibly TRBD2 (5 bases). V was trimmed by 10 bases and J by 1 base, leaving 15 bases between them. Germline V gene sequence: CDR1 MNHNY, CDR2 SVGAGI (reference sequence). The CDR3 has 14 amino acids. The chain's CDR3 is CATAGGHRTDTQYF. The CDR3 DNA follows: TGTGCCACCGCCGGCGGGCACCGCACAGATACGCAGTATTTT.

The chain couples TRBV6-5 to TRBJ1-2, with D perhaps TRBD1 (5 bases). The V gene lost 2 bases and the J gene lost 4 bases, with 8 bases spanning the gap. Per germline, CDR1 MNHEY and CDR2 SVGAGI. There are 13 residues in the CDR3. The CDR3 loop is CASSYLQGYGYTF. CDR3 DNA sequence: TGTGCCAGCAGTTACCTTCAGGGCTATGGCTACACCTTC.

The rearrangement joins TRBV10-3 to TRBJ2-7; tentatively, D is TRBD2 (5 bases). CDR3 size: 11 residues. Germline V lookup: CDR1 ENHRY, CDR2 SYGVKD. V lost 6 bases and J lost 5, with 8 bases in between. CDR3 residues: CAISGENEQYF. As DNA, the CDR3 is TGTGCCATCAGCGGGGAAAACGAGCAGTACTTC.

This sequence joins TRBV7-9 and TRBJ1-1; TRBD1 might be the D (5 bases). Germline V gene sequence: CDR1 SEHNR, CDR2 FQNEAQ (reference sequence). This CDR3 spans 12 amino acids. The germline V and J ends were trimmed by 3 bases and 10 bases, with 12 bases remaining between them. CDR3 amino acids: CASSFVQGTAFF. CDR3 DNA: TGTGCCAGCAGCTTCGTTCAGGGAACAGCTTTCTTT.

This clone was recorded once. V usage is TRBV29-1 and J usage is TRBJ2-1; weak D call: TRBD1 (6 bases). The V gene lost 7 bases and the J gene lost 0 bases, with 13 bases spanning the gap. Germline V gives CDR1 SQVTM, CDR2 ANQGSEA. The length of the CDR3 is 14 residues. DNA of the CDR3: TGCAGCGGGGGGCGGGTACGCTCCTACAATGAGCAGTTCTTC. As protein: CSGGRVRSYNEQFF.

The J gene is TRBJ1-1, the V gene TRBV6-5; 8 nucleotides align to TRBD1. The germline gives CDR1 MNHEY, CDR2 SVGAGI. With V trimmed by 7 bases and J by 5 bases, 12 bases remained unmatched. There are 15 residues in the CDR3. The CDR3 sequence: CASTNSDRATTEAFF. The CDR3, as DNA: TGTGCCAGCACCAACTCGGACAGGGCGACAACTGAAGCTTTCTTT.

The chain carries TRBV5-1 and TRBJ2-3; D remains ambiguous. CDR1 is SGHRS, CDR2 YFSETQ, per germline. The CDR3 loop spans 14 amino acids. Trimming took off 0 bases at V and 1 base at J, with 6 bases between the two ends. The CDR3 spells CASSLALGTDTQYF. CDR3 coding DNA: TGCGCCAGCAGCTTGGCCCTAGGCACAGATACGCAGTATTTT.

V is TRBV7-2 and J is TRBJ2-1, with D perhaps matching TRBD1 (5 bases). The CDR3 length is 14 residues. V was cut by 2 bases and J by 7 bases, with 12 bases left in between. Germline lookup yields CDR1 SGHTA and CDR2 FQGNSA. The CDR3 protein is CASSLQGSLNEQFF. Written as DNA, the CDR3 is TGTGCCAGCAGCTTACAGGGCTCTTTGAATGAGCAGTTCTTC.

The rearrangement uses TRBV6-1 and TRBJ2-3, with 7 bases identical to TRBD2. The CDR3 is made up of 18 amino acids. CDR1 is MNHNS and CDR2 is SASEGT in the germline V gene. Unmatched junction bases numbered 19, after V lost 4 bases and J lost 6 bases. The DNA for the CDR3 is TGTGCCAGCAGTGGAGGCTTTCGGGCTAGCGGTACCACGGATACGCAGTATTTT. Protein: CASSGGFRASGTTDTQYF.

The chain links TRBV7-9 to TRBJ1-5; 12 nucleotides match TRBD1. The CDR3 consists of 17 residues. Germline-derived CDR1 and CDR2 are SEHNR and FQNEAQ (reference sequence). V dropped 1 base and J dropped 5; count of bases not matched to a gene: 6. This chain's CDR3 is CASSLGAGTGGYQPQHF. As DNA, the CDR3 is TGTGCCAGCAGCTTAGGGGCCGGGACAGGGGGCTATCAGCCCCAGCATTTT.

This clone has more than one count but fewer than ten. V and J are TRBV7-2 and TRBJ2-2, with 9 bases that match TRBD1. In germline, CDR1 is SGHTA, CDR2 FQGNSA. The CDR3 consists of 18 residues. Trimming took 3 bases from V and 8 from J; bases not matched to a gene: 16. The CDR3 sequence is CASSLPLLGTGNSGELFF. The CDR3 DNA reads TGTGCCAGCAGCTTGCCCCTATTAGGGACAGGGAATTCTGGGGAGCTGTTTTTT.

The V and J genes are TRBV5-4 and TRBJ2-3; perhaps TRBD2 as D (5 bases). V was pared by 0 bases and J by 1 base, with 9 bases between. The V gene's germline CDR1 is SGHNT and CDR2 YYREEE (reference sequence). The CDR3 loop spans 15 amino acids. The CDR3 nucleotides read TGTGCCAGCAGCTTGGAAAGCGGCCGCACAGATACGCAGTATTTT. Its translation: CASSLESGRTDTQYF.

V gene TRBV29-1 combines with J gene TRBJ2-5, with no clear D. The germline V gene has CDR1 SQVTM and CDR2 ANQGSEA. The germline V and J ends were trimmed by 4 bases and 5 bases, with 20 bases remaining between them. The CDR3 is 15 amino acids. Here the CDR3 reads CSVARAPSDLETQYF. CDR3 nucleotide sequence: TGCAGCGTTGCCCGTGCGCCGAGCGATTTGGAGACCCAGTACTTC. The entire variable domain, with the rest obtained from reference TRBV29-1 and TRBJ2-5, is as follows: SAVISQKPSRDICQRGTSLTIQCQVDSQVTMMFWYRQQPGQSLTLIATANQGSEATYESGFVIDKFPISRPNLTFSTLTVSNMSPEDSSIYLCSVARAPSDLETQYFGPGTRLLVL.

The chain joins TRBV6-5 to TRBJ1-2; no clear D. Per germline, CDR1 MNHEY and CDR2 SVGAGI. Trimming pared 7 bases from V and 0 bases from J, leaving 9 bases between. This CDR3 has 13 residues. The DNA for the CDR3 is TGTGCCAGCAAAGACGACTCTAACTATGGCTACACCTTC. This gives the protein CASKDDSNYGYTF.

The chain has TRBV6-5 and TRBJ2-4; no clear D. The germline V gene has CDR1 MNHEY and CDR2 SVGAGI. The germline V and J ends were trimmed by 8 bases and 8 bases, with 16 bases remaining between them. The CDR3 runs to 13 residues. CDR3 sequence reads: CASAPTHPDIQYF. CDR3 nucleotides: TGTGCCAGCGCCCCAACCCACCCGGACATTCAGTACTTC.

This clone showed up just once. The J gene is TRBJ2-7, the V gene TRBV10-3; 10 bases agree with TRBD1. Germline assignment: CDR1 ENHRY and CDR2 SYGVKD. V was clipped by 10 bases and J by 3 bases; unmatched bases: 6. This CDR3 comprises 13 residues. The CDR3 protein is CANSRDRGYEQYF. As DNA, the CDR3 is TGTGCCAACTCCCGGGACAGGGGCTACGAGCAGTACTTC.

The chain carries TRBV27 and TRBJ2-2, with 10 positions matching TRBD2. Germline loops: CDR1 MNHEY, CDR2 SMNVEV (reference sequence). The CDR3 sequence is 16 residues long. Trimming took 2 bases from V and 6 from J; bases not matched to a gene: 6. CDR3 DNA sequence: TGTGCCAGCAGTTTACGAGCGGGGGGGCCATCCGGGGAGCTGTTTTTT. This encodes CASSLRAGGPSGELFF.

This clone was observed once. This chain's CDR3 is CSVPMGGDSNEKLFF. CDR3 DNA: TGCAGCGTCCCCATGGGAGGTGATTCAAATGAAAAACTGTTTTTT. V gene TRBV29-1 combines with J gene TRBJ1-4; D gene uncertain. The CDR3 covers 15 residues. Trimming cost V 6 bases and J 5 bases, with 19 bases left between them. Per the germline V gene, CDR1 is SQVTM and CDR2 is ANQGSEA.

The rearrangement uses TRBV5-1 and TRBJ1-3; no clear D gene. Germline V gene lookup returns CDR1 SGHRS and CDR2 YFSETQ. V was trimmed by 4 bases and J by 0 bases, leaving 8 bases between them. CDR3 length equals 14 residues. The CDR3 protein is CASSRTSSGNTIYF. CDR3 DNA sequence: TGCGCCAGCAGCCGGACTTCCTCTGGAAACACCATATATTTT.

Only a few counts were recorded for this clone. The CDR3 protein is CASSPRTGGNGETQYF. The CDR3 nucleotides are TGTGCCAGCTCACCACGGACAGGGGGCAATGGGGAGACCCAGTACTTC. V and J are TRBV18 and TRBJ2-5; 11 bases align to TRBD1. Germline-derived CDR1 and CDR2 are KGHSH and LQKENI. This CDR3 is 16 amino acids long. V was clipped by 1 base and J by 5 bases; unmatched bases: 6.